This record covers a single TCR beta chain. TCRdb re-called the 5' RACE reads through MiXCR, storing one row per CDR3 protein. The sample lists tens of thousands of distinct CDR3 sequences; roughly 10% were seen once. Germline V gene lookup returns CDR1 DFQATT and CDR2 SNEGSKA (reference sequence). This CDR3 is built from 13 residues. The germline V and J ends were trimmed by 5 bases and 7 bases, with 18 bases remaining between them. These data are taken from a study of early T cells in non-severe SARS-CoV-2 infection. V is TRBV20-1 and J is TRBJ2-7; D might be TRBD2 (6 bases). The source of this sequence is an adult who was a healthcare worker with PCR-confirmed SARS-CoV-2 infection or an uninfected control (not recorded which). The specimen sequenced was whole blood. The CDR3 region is CSAYRGRAGEQYF. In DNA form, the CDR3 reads TGCAGTGCTTACCGCGGAAGGGCGGGAGAGCAGTACTTC.